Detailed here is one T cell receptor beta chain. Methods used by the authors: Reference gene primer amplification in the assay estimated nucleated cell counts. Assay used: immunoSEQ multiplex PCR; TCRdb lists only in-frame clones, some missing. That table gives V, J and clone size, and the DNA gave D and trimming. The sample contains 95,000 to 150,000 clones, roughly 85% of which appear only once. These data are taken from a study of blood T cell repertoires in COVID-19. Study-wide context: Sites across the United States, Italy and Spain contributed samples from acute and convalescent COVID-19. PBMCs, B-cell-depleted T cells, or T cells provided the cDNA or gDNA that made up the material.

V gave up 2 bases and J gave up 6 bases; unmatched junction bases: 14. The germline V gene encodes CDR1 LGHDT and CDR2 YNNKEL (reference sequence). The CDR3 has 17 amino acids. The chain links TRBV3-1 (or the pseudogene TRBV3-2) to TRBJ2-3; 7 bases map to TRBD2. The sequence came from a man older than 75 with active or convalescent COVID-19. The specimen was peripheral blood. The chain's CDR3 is CASSQQGTSESGDTQYF. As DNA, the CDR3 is TGTGCCAGCAGCCAACAAGGTACTAGCGAAAGCGGGGATACGCAGTATTTT.